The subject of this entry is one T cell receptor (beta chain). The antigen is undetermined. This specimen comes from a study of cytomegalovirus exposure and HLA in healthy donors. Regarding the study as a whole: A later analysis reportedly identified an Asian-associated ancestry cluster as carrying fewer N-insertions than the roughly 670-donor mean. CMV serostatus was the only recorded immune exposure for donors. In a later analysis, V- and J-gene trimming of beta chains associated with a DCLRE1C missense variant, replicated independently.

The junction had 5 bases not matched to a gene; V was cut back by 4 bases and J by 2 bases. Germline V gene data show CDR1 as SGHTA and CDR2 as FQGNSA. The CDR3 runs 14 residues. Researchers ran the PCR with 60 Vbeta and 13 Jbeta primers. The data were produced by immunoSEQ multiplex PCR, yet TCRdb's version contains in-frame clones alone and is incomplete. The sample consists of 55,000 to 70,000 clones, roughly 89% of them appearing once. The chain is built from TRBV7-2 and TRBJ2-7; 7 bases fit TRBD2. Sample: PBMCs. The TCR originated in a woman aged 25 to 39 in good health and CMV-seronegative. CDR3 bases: TGTGCCAGCAGCTCTAGCGGTTCAACCTACGAGCAGTACTTC. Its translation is CASSSSGSTYEQYF.